The 25 T cell receptor beta chains given below trace back to one sample, sequenced in a study of CD8 T cells in acute hepatitis C reinfection. Only in-frame clones appear in the TCRdb table, and some are missing; sequencing was by immunoSEQ multiplex PCR. The sample contains tens of thousands of clones, around 85% of which appear only once. Documented time point: naive CD8 control sorted from an acute-time-point sample. The source material was naive CD8+ T cells from PBMCs. These receptors came from a woman under 30 who spontaneously cleared hepatitis C infection.

The rearrangement uses TRBV7-9 and TRBJ2-2; D call uncertain. Germline V CDR1 and CDR2: SEHNR, FQNEAQ (reference sequence). Between the trimmed V and J ends, which lost 10 bases and 0 bases, there was a span of 15 bases. The CDR3 sequence is 15 residues long. CDR3 sequence reads: CATPNDGANTGELFF. In DNA form, the CDR3 reads TGTGCCACCCCCAACGACGGAGCGAACACCGGGGAGCTGTTTTTT.

This chain connects TRBV14 to TRBJ2-7; D not certain. V shed 3 bases and J shed 2 bases, with 5 bases lying between them. Germline values: CDR1 SGHDN, CDR2 FVKESK. The CDR3 spans 12 residues. Here the CDR3 DNA reads TGTGCCAGCAGCCAGACCACCTACGAGCAGTACTTC. Translating it yields CASSQTTYEQYF.

The chain recombines TRBV9 with TRBJ2-5; 8 nucleotides align to TRBD1. Germline CDR1 and CDR2: SGDLS and YYNGEE. J was trimmed by 5 bases and V by 4 bases; bases with no gene match: 13. This CDR3 contains 16 residues. CDR3 bases: TGTGCCAGCAGCTTCGAAGGACAGGGAGTAGGCGAGACCCAGTACTTC. Translating it yields CASSFEGQGVGETQYF.

In DNA, the CDR3 is TGTGCCAGCAGCTTGGTGGGGAGGGAGTACTTC. Residues: CASSLVGREYF. The chain joins TRBV5-6 to TRBJ2-7; TRBD2 agrees at 7 bases. V shed 0 bases, J shed 11 bases, and the junction held 2 bases outside the gene matches. The length of the CDR3 is 11 residues. The germline gives CDR1 SGHDT, CDR2 YYEEEE.

In nucleotides, the CDR3 is TGTGCCAGCAGTTTATGGGGTCGCACTGAAGCTTTCTTT. Translating it yields CASSLWGRTEAFF. The chain is built from TRBV27 and TRBJ1-1; no clear D gene. Germline V CDR1 and CDR2: MNHEY, SMNVEV (reference sequence). This CDR3 is 13 amino acids long. Trimming took off 1 base at V and 4 bases at J, with 7 bases between the two ends.

The chain carries TRBV7-9 and TRBJ2-6; 8 positions match TRBD1. The germline CDR1 and CDR2 sequences are SEHNR and FQNEAQ (reference sequence). Trimming removed 1 base from V and 2 bases from J; junction bases left unmatched: 7. The CDR3 runs 18 residues. The CDR3 bases are TGTGCCAGCAGCTTAGGCGGCAGGGGGCTTCCTGGGGCCAACGTCCTGACTTTC. It yields the protein CASSLGGRGLPGANVLTF.

A single count supports this clone. This sequence joins TRBV7-6 and TRBJ2-2; tentatively, D is TRBD2 (5 bases). This CDR3 is built from 14 residues. CDR1 and CDR2 (germline): SGHVS, FNYEAQ. V was clipped by 1 base and J by 4 bases, with 7 bases between them. CDR3 nucleotides: TGTGCCAGCAGCTTAGTTGAGGGCACCGGGGAGCTGTTTTTT. As protein: CASSLVEGTGELFF.

This clone was observed a single time. The V call is TRBV14, the J call TRBJ2-1; 12 bases match TRBD2. The V segment lost 0 bases and the J segment 8 bases; nucleotides outside the gene matches: 14. CDR1 and CDR2 (germline): SGHDN, FVKESK. This CDR3 is 19 amino acids long. CDR3 coding DNA: TGTGCCAGCAGCCAAGATCCGGGTTGGGCTAGCGGGAGGGCCCATGAGCAGTTCTTC. This codes for CASSQDPGWASGRAHEQFF.

The genes are TRBV7-8 and TRBJ2-7, with D unresolved. Germline-derived CDR1 and CDR2 are SGHVS and FQNEAQ. The CDR3 extends over 12 amino acids. The ends were cut back, 7 bases at V and 6 bases at J, with 13 bases in the middle. CDR3 sequence (DNA): TGTGCCAGCACCCTGGTGGTGGGCGAGCAGTACTTC. Translating it yields CASTLVVGEQYF. Full variable domain (outside the CDR3, taken from reference TRBV7-8 and TRBJ2-7): GAGVSQSPRYKVAKRGQDVALRCDPISGHVSLFWYQQALGQGPEFLTYFQNEAQLDKSGLPSDRFFAERPEGSVSTLKIQRTQQEDSAVYLCASTLVVGEQYFGPGTRLTVT.

The V and J genes are TRBV5-1 and TRBJ1-1; D remains unclear. Germline V gene sequence: CDR1 SGHRS, CDR2 YFSETQ. The length of the CDR3 is 16 residues. Trimming pared 4 bases from V and 1 base from J, leaving 17 bases between. The CDR3 spells CASSPTKRRRNTEAFF. DNA for the CDR3: TGCGCCAGCAGCCCGACTAAGAGGAGAAGGAACACTGAAGCTTTCTTT.

The V and J genes are TRBV7-8 and TRBJ2-1; TRBD2 agrees at 13 bases. V gave up 5 bases and J gave up 4 bases; unmatched junction bases: 5. The CDR3 has 16 residues. Germline values: CDR1 SGHVS, CDR2 FQNEAQ. The CDR3 nucleotides are TGTGCCAGCAGCCAACTAGCGGGAGGGAGATACAATGAGCAGTTCTTC. Residues: CASSQLAGGRYNEQFF.

This sequence joins TRBV7-9 and TRBJ2-2, with 9 bases lining up with TRBD1. The CDR3 has 14 amino acids. CDR1 SEHNR and CDR2 FQNEAQ come from the germline V gene (reference sequence). V lost 5 bases and J lost 6; bases outside the gene matches: 4. CDR3 loop: CASSGTGKSGELFF. Here the CDR3 DNA reads TGTGCCAGCAGCGGGACAGGGAAATCCGGGGAGCTGTTTTTT.

This rearrangement joins TRBV5-4 to TRBJ2-7; weak D call: TRBD2 (6 bases). The CDR3 sequence is 15 residues long. Trimming removed 1 base at V and 5 bases at J, with 16 bases between. From germline, CDR1 is SGHNT and CDR2 YYREEE (reference sequence). The CDR3 here is CASSLRVTRGDEQYF. CDR3 DNA: TGTGCCAGCAGCTTGCGAGTCACGCGCGGGGACGAGCAGTACTTC.

The chain has TRBV4-1 and TRBJ1-4; D not certain. Looked up from germline, CDR1 is MGHRA and CDR2 is YSYEKL. The CDR3 runs 12 residues. Trimming took off 0 bases at V and 7 bases at J, with 3 bases between the two ends. CDR3 nucleotide sequence: TGCGCCAGCAGCCAAGAAGCTGAAAAACTGTTTTTT. Encoded protein: CASSQEAEKLFF.

J is TRBJ2-7 and V is TRBV9; D remains unclear. Per germline, CDR1 SGDLS and CDR2 YYNGEE. V was shortened by 2 bases and J by 0 bases, with 9 bases between the two germline ends. The CDR3 loop spans 14 amino acids. The CDR3 sequence: CASSVNSHSYEQYF. The CDR3 nucleotides read TGTGCCAGCAGCGTGAACTCTCACTCCTACGAGCAGTACTTC.

This chain uses TRBV15 with TRBJ2-7, with TRBD1 as a possible D gene (5 bases). Between the trimmed V and J ends, which lost 6 bases and 3 bases, there was a span of 12 bases. The CDR3 is 13 residues long. Per the germline V gene, CDR1 is LNHNV and CDR2 is YYDKDF (reference sequence). The CDR3 sequence is CATREDSNYEQYF. The CDR3 region has the DNA TGTGCCACCAGAGAAGACAGCAACTACGAGCAGTACTTC.

This clone is termed large. The rearrangement links TRBV9 to TRBJ1-2; D unclear. CDR3 length: 15 residues. Per germline, CDR1 SGDLS and CDR2 YYNGEE. Trimming took off 3 bases at V and 8 bases at J, with 20 bases between the two ends. As DNA, the CDR3 is TGTGCCAGCAGCGCCATCGACCCTCCTTCGAAGGGCTACACCTTC. The encoded protein is CASSAIDPPSKGYTF.

The chain uses TRBV5-6 and TRBJ2-5; 8 bases fit TRBD1. This CDR3 spans 13 amino acids. Germline CDR1 is SGHDT and CDR2 is YYEEEE. Trimming took 7 bases from V and 5 from J; bases not matched to a gene: 7. CDR3 residues: CASLGQGWETQYF. The CDR3 bases are TGTGCCAGCCTAGGACAGGGTTGGGAGACCCAGTACTTC.

The CDR3 region is CASSEVIRVRVAGNTIYF. The CDR3 nucleotides read TGTGCCAGCAGTGAAGTGATTCGGGTCAGGGTTGCTGGAAACACCATATATTTT. The chain has TRBV6-1 and TRBJ1-3; perhaps TRBD1 as D (5 bases). The V end was cut by 1 base, the J end by 2 bases, with 18 bases between. CDR3 length equals 18 residues. Germline V CDR1 and CDR2: MNHNS, SASEGT.

This rearrangement joins TRBV19 to TRBJ2-1, with 7 bases lining up with TRBD1. Germline trimming cut 3 bases from V and 5 bases from J; bases unmatched to any gene: 4. Germline V gene data show CDR1 as LNHDA and CDR2 as SQIVND (reference sequence). CDR3 length: 14 amino acids. CDR3 amino acids: CASSMGQTNNEQFF. The CDR3 DNA reads TGTGCCAGTAGTATGGGACAGACCAACAATGAGCAGTTCTTC.

This clone came up once. This chain uses TRBV15 with TRBJ1-2; 8 positions agree with TRBD1. Trimming at V came to 4 bases and at J to 7 bases, leaving 14 bases not matched to a gene. The CDR3 sequence is 16 residues long. Germline lookup yields CDR1 LNHNV and CDR2 YYDKDF (reference sequence). CDR3 protein: CATSTASTGGFGGYTF. CDR3 nucleotide sequence: TGTGCCACCAGCACCGCTTCAACAGGGGGATTTGGTGGCTACACCTTC.

The chain combines TRBV10-2 with TRBJ1-4; D not resolved. The germline CDR1 and CDR2 sequences are WSHSY and SAAADI. Trimming stripped 2 bases from V and 4 bases from J, with 8 bases between. The CDR3 loop spans 14 amino acids. CDR3 DNA sequence: TGCGCCAGCAGTGAGACCAGCTATAATGAAAAACTGTTTTTT. Encoded protein: CASSETSYNEKLFF.

This chain connects TRBV15 to TRBJ2-2; 8 bases are shared with TRBD2. The CDR3 consists of 19 residues. V was pared by 1 base and J by 7 bases, with 17 bases of the junction left unmatched. Germline CDR1 reads LNHNV; CDR2 reads YYDKDF (reference sequence). CDR3 loop: CATSRVTVVTGLGNGELFF. CDR3 coding DNA: TGTGCCACCAGCAGAGTTACGGTTGTTACGGGACTAGGGAACGGGGAGCTGTTTTTT.

This clone was counted only a few times. The chain has TRBV7-9 and TRBJ1-3; D gene unclear. Germline CDR1 and CDR2: SEHNR and FQNEAQ (reference sequence). This CDR3 has 16 residues. Trimming stripped 3 bases from V and 2 bases from J, with 14 bases between. DNA of the CDR3: TGTGCCAGCAGCTTTCCGGGTCCATTAACTGGAAACACCATATATTTT. Amino acid sequence: CASSFPGPLTGNTIYF.

This clone was observed a handful of times. The rearrangement uses TRBV4-1 and TRBJ1-2; no reliable D call. The CDR3 covers 14 residues. In germline, CDR1 is MGHRA, CDR2 YSYEKL. The ends were cut back, 0 bases at V and 8 bases at J, with 13 bases in the middle. The CDR3 spells CASSQDLSGRGYTF. As DNA, the CDR3 is TGCGCCAGCAGCCAAGATCTTTCGGGCCGGGGCTACACCTTC.